A single sample gave rise to the 26 T cell receptor beta chains below, sequenced in a study of tumor-infiltrating lymphocytes in primary liver carcinoma. Total RNA amounting to around 450 ng was the source from which TCR beta cDNA was made with a constant-region primer. Three nested multiplex PCR rounds, a slightly modified ARM-PCR method, built the TCR beta libraries. A C-beta reverse primer was combined with TRBV1-TRBV30 forward primers in the first two PCR rounds, and each round had roughly 9 cycles. TCRdb re-derived calls from the multiplex PCR reads in MiXCR, one entry per CDR3 protein. The data show about 200,000 distinct CDR3 sequences, almost 65% seen once. Alongside blood RNA obtained from unsorted whole blood, germline DNA was also extracted. The sample was peripheral blood. These receptors all come from a woman aged 55 to 70 with primary liver carcinoma and hepatitis B virus infection.

As regards this clonotype: Being one base from a much bigger clone, this may be a read error. The chain employs TRBV4-2 and TRBJ2-1; 10 positions agree with TRBD2. Germline V lookup: CDR1 LGHNA, CDR2 YNFKEQ. The CDR3 is 15 amino acids. In DNA form, the CDR3 reads TGTGCCAGCAGACAAGAGGATAGCGGGAGGATTGAGCAGTTCTTC. Translated, it gives CASRQEDSGRIEQFF.

This chain uses TRBV2 with TRBJ2-7; perhaps TRBD2 as D (6 bases). Trimming cost V 1 base and J 4 bases, with 14 bases left between them. From germline, CDR1 is SNHLY and CDR2 FYNNEI. This CDR3 comprises 15 residues. CDR3: CASSEGDSRGYEQYF. CDR3 DNA: TGTGCCAGCAGTGAAGGGGACTCTCGGGGTTACGAGCAGTACTTC.

This clonotype was counted between two and nine times. At one of its ends the junction is not consistent with the germline gene, which may arise from a read error. The chain couples TRBV6-5 to TRBJ2-6; no definite D call. This CDR3 contains 16 residues. Germline loops: CDR1 MNHEY, CDR2 SVGAGI. CDR3 loop: CASRYFTGSGANVLTF. CDR3 DNA: TGTGCCAGCAGATACTTCACGGGCTCTGGGGCCAACGTCCTGACTTTC.

The CDR3 reads CAWSKQLSEKLFF. CDR3 nucleotide sequence: TGTGCCTGGAGTAAACAGCTTAGTGAAAAACTGTTTTTT. This chain connects TRBV30 to TRBJ1-4; no reliable D call. The CDR3 has 13 residues. Per germline, CDR1 GTSNPN and CDR2 SVGIG (reference sequence). V lost 2 bases and J 7 bases, leaving 11 bases between the germline ends.

This clonotype occurred many times. This sequence joins TRBV12-3 or TRBV12-4 and TRBJ1-2; D perhaps matches TRBD1 (5 bases). Trimming removed 6 bases from V and 2 bases from J, with 13 bases in between. This CDR3 contains 14 residues. The CDR3: CASRPGGGNYGYTF. CDR3 sequence (DNA): TGTGCCAGCAGACCCGGCGGGGGGAACTATGGCTACACCTTC.

There are a few counts of this clonotype. At one boundary the junction diverges from the germline segment, which might be a read error. The V call is TRBV6-1, the J call TRBJ2-4, with 8 bases that match TRBD1. The CDR3 loop spans 19 amino acids. CDR1 is MNHNS and CDR2 is SASEGT in the germline V gene. This CDR3 is CASIPLGQEVSLAKNIQYF. DNA of the CDR3: TGTGCCAGCATCCCGTTGGGACAGGAAGTTTCGCTAGCCAAAAATATTCAGTACTTC.

To note about this clonotype: A clone one base away is much larger, so this may be a read error. CDR3 sequence (DNA): TGTGCCAGCAGCCAAGGACAGGGGGTGGATCAGCCCCAGTATTTT. It translates to CASSQGQGVDQPQYF. This rearrangement joins TRBV4-2 to TRBJ1-5; 9 nucleotides align to TRBD1. The DNA end favors TRBJ2-3, so the J call may be wrong. Germline V gives CDR1 LGHNA, CDR2 YNFKEQ. The CDR3 totals 15 residues.

For this clonotype: A read error may be the cause here, since a much bigger clone is one base away. The rearrangement uses TRBV30 and TRBJ2-1; 12 bases map to TRBD2. Trimming cost V 3 bases and J 8 bases; bases outside gene matches: 8. From germline, CDR1 is GTSNPN and CDR2 SVGIG (reference sequence). This CDR3 contains 15 residues. This CDR3 reads CAWRRLAGDRHEQFF. CDR3 sequence (DNA): TGTGCCTGGAGGCGACTAGCGGGAGATCGGCATGAGCAGTTCTTC.

V usage is TRBV11-2 and J usage is TRBJ2-6; D is undetermined. Germline V gene sequence: CDR1 SGHAT, CDR2 FQNNGV. The CDR3 consists of 14 residues. CDR3 amino acids: CESSSVTGANVLTF. CDR3 in DNA: TGTGAAAGCTCGTCAGTAACTGGGGCCAACGTCCTGACTTTC.

Note on this clonotype: It may be a read error: a sequence one base away is much more abundant. The chain has TRBV6-1 and TRBJ2-3, with D perhaps matching TRBD1 (5 bases). Germline V lookup: CDR1 MNHNS, CDR2 SASEGT. The CDR3 has 15 amino acids. The CDR3 spells CASRTTVTNTDMQYF. As DNA, the CDR3 is TGTGCCAGCAGAACGACAGTTACCAACACAGATATGCAGTATTTT.

This clonotype was found many times. The chain has TRBV10-2 and TRBJ2-3; D gene ambiguous. Germline CDR1 is WSHSY and CDR2 is SAAADI. Deletions cut 0 bases from V and 2 bases from J, with 12 bases between. The CDR3 is made up of 16 amino acids. The CDR3 reads CASSESSQSITDTQYF. CDR3 DNA: TGCGCCAGCAGTGAGTCGTCGCAGTCCATCACAGATACGCAGTATTTT.

This clonotype was observed many times. The chain joins TRBV28 to TRBJ1-3; D not certain. The length of the CDR3 is 14 residues. V dropped 1 base and J dropped 4 bases, with 8 bases sitting between them. Per the germline V gene, CDR1 is MDHEN and CDR2 is SYDVKM. CDR3 sequence: CASSLSGSGNTIYF. Here the CDR3 DNA reads TGTGCCAGCAGTTTATCGGGGTCCGGAAACACCATATATTTT.

The chain combines TRBV5-6 with TRBJ1-2; the D gene is possibly TRBD1 (5 bases). The germline CDR1 and CDR2 sequences are SGHDT and YYEEEE. V lost 3 bases and J 5 bases, leaving 17 bases between the germline ends. This CDR3 contains 15 residues. The CDR3 loop reads CASSSPGTEGYGYTF. Here the CDR3 DNA reads TGTGCCAGCAGCTCTCCCGGGACGGAGGGTTATGGCTACACCTTC.

For this clonotype: A single base separates this from a much larger clone, so it may be a read error. The V gene is TRBV6-5, the J gene TRBJ1-6; weak D call: TRBD1 (6 bases). The CDR3 has 15 amino acids. Per germline, CDR1 MNHEY and CDR2 SVGAGI. The CDR3 region is CSSSPGQTDGSPLHF. In nucleotides, the CDR3 is TGTTCCAGCAGTCCCGGACAGACAGACGGTTCACCCCTCCACTTT.

This chain links TRBV14 with TRBJ2-1; tentative D call: TRBD2 (5 bases). Germline lookup yields CDR1 SGHDN and CDR2 FVKESK. The CDR3 runs 13 residues. The CDR3 nucleotides read TGTCCTAGCAGCCAAGTCTCCTACAATGAGCAGTTCTTC. Amino acid sequence: CPSSQVSYNEQFF.

About this clonotype itself: This is likely a read error, given that the CDR3 carries no conserved phenylalanine or tryptophan at its end. This rearrangement joins TRBV11-2 to TRBJ2-7, with TRBD1 matching 8 bases. The CDR3 spans 13 residues. Germline values: CDR1 SGHAT, CDR2 FQNNGV. J lost 3 bases, V lost 7 bases, and 5 bases had no gene match. The DNA for the CDR3 is TGTGCCAGCAACTCTGACAGGGGCTACGAGCAGTACCTC. Residues: CASNSDRGYEQYL.

Concerning this clonotype: Likely a read error: the CDR3 ends without its conserved phenylalanine or tryptophan. It is unclear where the CDR3 begins or ends on the DNA, so no DNA is shown, and the CDR3 is as TCRdb lists it. The chain is built from TRBV12-2 and TRBJ2-6. TRBV12-2 is assigned pseudogene status. Termini included, the CDR3 measures 14 amino acids. CDR3 sequence reads: CASRGNPGANVLTS.

Regarding this clonotype: This may be a read error, as it is one base from a much larger clone. J is TRBJ1-3 and V is TRBV6-5; TRBD1 is a possible D gene (6 bases). Trimming shortened V by 6 bases and J by 6 bases, and 12 bases separated the two germline ends. CDR1 and CDR2 from the germline V gene are MNHEY and SVGAGI. The CDR3 runs 13 residues. CDR3 region: CASRPTGKNTIYF. The CDR3 region has the DNA TGTGCCAGCAGACCCACAGGGAAAAACACCATATATTTT.

This clonotype has just one count. The chain links TRBV11-2 to TRBJ2-5, with 11 nucleotides matching TRBD2. Per the germline V gene, CDR1 is SGHAT and CDR2 is FQNNGV. The CDR3 runs 17 residues. After removal of 2 bases from V and 2 bases from J, the junction contained 7 bases not matched to a gene. CDR3 coding DNA: TGTGCCAGCAGCTTATCCCGGGGACTAGCGGCGCAAGAGACCCAGTACTTC. This sequence encodes CASSLSRGLAAQETQYF.

J is TRBJ2-1 and V is TRBV5-5, with D maybe TRBD1 (6 bases). The CDR3 loop spans 17 amino acids. V was pared by 6 bases and J by 5 bases, with 24 bases between. CDR1 SGHKS and CDR2 YYEKEE come from the germline V gene (reference sequence). The chain's CDR3 is CASNSTGTTALDNEQFF. As DNA, the CDR3 is TGTGCCAGCAACTCCACCGGGACAACAGCACTGGACAATGAGCAGTTCTTC.

This clonotype was counted between two and nine times. Because it lacks the conserved phenylalanine or tryptophan at the end, this CDR3 is likely a read error. The genes are TRBV29-1 and TRBJ2-1; 7 nucleotides agree with TRBD1. With 3 bases clipped from V and 2 bases from J, the junction kept 10 bases outside the gene matches. CDR3 length: 16 amino acids. The V gene's germline CDR1 is SQVTM and CDR2 ANQGSEA. CDR3 loop: CSVEVGRGKTYNEQFL. The CDR3, as DNA: TGCAGCGTTGAGGTGGGCAGGGGGAAGACCTACAATGAGCAGTTCCTC.

This clonotype was seen ten or more times. The V call is TRBV11-2, the J call TRBJ2-1; 13 bases fit TRBD2. Germline CDR1 SGHAT, CDR2 FQNNGV. Trimming cost V 5 bases and J 7 bases; bases outside gene matches: 11. The CDR3 spans 17 residues. The CDR3 loop is CASSQSLGLAGLNEQFF. In DNA form, the CDR3 reads TGTGCCAGCAGCCAATCCTTGGGACTAGCGGGGCTGAATGAGCAGTTCTTC.

This clonotype was seen many times. The rearrangement links TRBV4-1 to TRBJ1-1; D remains unclear. Germline assignment: CDR1 MGHRA and CDR2 YSYEKL. The CDR3 spans 14 residues. With 4 bases removed from V and 1 base from J, the gap between germline ends came to 10 bases. CDR3 amino acids: CASSLRIGNTEAFF. CDR3 nucleotides: TGCGCCAGCAGCCTTAGGATCGGGAACACTGAAGCTTTCTTT.

This clonotype was seen repeatedly, ten times or more. V gene TRBV29-1 combines with J gene TRBJ2-3; D is perhaps TRBD2 (8 bases). The CDR3 is made up of 14 amino acids. Germline CDR1 SQVTM, CDR2 ANQGSEA. Trimming removed 7 bases from V and 4 bases from J, with 18 bases in between. The DNA of the CDR3 is TGCAGCGGCCAGGGGGGACTAGAGGCAGATACGCAGTATTTT. It codes for CSGQGGLEADTQYF.

In the case of this clonotype: A much larger clonotype is one base distant, so this may be a read error. The chain uses TRBV10-3 and TRBJ2-7; 11 nucleotides match TRBD2. This CDR3 is 16 amino acids long. Germline-derived CDR1 and CDR2 are ENHRY and SYGVKD. The CDR3 sequence is CAISDPGTSGNYGQYF. In nucleotides, the CDR3 is TGTGCCATCAGTGATCCTGGGACTAGCGGAAACTACGGGCAGTACTTC.

For this clonotype: The germline gene is not matched at one end of the junction; a read error may be the cause. V usage is TRBV11-2 and J usage is TRBJ2-7; possible D gene TRBD2, 5 bases. The CDR3 spans 16 residues. Germline V gives CDR1 SGHAT, CDR2 FQNNGV. CDR3 DNA sequence: TGTGCCAGCAGCTTAGGGGCGGGTGCTAACCCCTACGAGCAGCACTTC. Residues: CASSLGAGANPYEQHF.